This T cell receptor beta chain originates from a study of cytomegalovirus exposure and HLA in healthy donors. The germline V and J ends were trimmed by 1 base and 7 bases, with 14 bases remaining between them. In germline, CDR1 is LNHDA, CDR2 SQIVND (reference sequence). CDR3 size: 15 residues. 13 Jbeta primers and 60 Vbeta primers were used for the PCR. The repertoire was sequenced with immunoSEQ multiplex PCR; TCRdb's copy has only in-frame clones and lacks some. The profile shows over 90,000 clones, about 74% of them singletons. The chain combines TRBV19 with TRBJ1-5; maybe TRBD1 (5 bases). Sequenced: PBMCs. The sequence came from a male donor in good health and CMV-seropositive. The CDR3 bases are TGTGCCAGTAGTATAGGGGGCAGGACGATACAGCCCCAGCATTTT. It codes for CASSIGGRTIQPQHF. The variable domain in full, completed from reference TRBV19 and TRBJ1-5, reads DGGITQSPKYLFRKEGQNVTLSCEQNLNHDAMYWYRQDPGQGLRLIYYSQIVNDFQKGDIAEGYSVSREKKESFPLTVTSAQKNPTAFYLCASSIGGRTIQPQHFGDGTRLSIL.